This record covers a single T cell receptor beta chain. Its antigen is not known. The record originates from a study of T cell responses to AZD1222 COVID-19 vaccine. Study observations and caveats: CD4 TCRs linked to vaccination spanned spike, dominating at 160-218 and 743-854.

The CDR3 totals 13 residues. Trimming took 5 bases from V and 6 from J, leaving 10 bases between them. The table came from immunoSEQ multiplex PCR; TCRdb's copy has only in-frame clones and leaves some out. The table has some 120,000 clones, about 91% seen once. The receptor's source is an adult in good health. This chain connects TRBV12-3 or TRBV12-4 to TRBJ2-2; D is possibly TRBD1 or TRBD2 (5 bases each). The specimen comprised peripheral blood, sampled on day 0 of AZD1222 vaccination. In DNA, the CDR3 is TGTGCCAGCAGTAGGGACCGACCCGGGGAGCTGTTTTTT. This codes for CASSRDRPGELFF.